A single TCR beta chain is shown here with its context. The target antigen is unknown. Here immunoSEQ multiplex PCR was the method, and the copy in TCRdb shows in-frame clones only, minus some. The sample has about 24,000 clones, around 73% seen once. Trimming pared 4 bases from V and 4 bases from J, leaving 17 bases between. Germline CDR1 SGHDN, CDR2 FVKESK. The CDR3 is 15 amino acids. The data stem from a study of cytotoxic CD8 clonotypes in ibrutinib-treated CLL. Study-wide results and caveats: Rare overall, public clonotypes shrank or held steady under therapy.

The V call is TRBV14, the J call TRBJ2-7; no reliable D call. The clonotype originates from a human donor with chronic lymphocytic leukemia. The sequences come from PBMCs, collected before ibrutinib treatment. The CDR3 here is CASSLGRPLGYEQYF. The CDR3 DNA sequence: TGTGCCAGCAGCCTCGGACGGCCGTTGGGTTACGAGCAGTACTTC.